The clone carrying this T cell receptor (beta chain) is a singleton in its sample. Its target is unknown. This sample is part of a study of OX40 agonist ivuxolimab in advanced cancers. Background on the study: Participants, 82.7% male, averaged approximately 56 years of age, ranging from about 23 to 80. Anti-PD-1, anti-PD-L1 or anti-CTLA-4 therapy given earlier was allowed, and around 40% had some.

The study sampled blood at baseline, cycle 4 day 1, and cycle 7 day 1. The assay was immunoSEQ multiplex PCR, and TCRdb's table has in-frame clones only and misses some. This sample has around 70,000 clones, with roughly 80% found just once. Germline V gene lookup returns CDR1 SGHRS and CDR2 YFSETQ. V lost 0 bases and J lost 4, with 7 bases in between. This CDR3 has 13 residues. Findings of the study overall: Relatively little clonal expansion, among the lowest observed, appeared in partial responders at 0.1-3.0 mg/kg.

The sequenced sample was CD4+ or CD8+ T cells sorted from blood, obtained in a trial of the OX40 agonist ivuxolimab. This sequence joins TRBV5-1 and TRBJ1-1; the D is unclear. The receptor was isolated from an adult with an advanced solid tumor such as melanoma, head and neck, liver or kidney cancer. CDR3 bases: TGCGCCAGCAGCTTGGGTAGGGCCACTGAAGCTTTCTTT. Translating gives CASSLGRATEAFF.